A single sample gave rise to the 32 T cell receptor beta chains below, sequenced in a study of vaccination effects on CD4 cells after COVID-19. Between days 9 and 11 of culture, CD4+ T cells were separated out. Their cognate antigens are unknown. Only in-frame clones appear in the TCRdb table, and some are missing; sequencing was by immunoSEQ multiplex PCR. Here the sample spans over 65,000 clones, about 74% being singletons. The specimen was CD4+ T cells from PBMCs cultured without peptide, collected before COVID-19 vaccination. These receptors originate from a human donor who received a COVID-19 vaccine.

This chain joins TRBV7-3 and TRBJ1-6; unclear D gene. Germline V gives CDR1 SGHTA, CDR2 FQGTGA. CDR3 length equals 16 residues. V lost 0 bases and J lost 6, with 12 bases in between. The CDR3 DNA reads TGTGCCAGCAGCTTAACCCCCAGTGGAGGTAATTCACCCCTCCACTTT. Amino acids: CASSLTPSGGNSPLHF.

The CDR3 coding sequence is TGTGCCAGCAGCAAATCTTCTAGGCCGACTCCCCCCCAGCATTTT. Amino acids: CASSKSSRPTPPQHF. The rearrangement links TRBV21-1 to TRBJ1-5. TRBV21-1 is annotated as a pseudogene. The CDR3 spans 15 residues.

With regard to this clone: No conserved phenylalanine or tryptophan ends this CDR3, so it is likely a read error. It is unclear where the CDR3 begins or ends on the DNA, so no DNA is shown, and the CDR3 is as TCRdb lists it. The chain has TRBV13 and TRBJ1-1; TRBD1, the table's D call, was not compared with the DNA. Per the germline V gene, CDR1 is PRHDT and CDR2 is FYEKMQ (reference sequence). The CDR3 adds up to 8 amino acids, both ends counted. The chain's CDR3 is CASIRGQG.

The CDR3 nucleotides are TGTGCCAGCAGCCACCCGGGCATCAGGGGAACTCCTAGCCCGAACACCGGGGAGCTGTTTTTT. Its translation: CASSHPGIRGTPSPNTGELFF. The rearrangement joins TRBV21-1 to TRBJ2-2; no DNA check was done on the table's D call, TRBD1. TRBV21-1 is annotated as a pseudogene. There are 21 residues in the CDR3.

This sequence joins TRBV6-5 and TRBJ1-1; 7 bases fit TRBD1. After removal of 4 bases from V and 5 bases from J, the junction contained 10 bases not matched to a gene. Germline V gene sequence: CDR1 MNHEY, CDR2 SVGAGI. The CDR3 has 15 amino acids. The CDR3 spells CASSLSTGARTEAFF. The DNA for the CDR3 is TGTGCCAGCAGTTTATCAACAGGGGCGCGGACTGAAGCTTTCTTT.

The CDR3 here is CASSQDQGGKPPEAFF. DNA of the CDR3: TGTGCCAGCAGCCAAGATCAGGGGGGCAAGCCCCCTGAAGCTTTCTTT. This sequence joins TRBV3-1 (or the pseudogene TRBV3-2) and TRBJ1-1; 7 bases agree with TRBD1. V was pared by 0 bases and J by 6 bases, with 10 bases of the junction left unmatched. This CDR3 is built from 16 residues. CDR1 and CDR2 (germline): LGHDT, YNNKEL (reference sequence).

The chain uses TRBV6-5 and TRBJ2-3; TRBD2 matches 8 bases. The V gene end was trimmed by 8 bases and the J gene end by 5 bases; junction bases not matched to a gene: 6. CDR1 and CDR2 from the germline V gene are MNHEY and SVGAGI. The CDR3 totals 13 residues. CDR3 residues: CASGGLAKDTQYF. CDR3 coding DNA: TGTGCCAGCGGCGGACTAGCTAAAGATACGCAGTATTTT.

This chain uses TRBV5-4 with TRBJ2-3, with 9 bases fitting TRBD2. The trim removed 0 bases at V and 1 base at J, leaving 0 bases unmatched. This CDR3 has 15 amino acids. Germline V gene sequence: CDR1 SGHNT, CDR2 YYREEE (reference sequence). The CDR3 reads CASSLGLAGTDTQYF. CDR3 DNA sequence: TGTGCCAGCAGCTTGGGACTAGCGGGCACAGATACGCAGTATTTT.

The V gene is TRBV28, the J gene TRBJ1-2, with D perhaps matching TRBD1 (6 bases). From germline, CDR1 is MDHEN and CDR2 SYDVKM. The V and J ends lost 7 bases and 5 bases respectively, with 11 bases between them. The CDR3 has 12 amino acids. The CDR3 sequence is CASTSDSYGYTF. The CDR3 DNA is TGTGCCAGCACCTCGGACAGTTATGGCTACACCTTC.

The genes are TRBV19 and TRBJ1-4; a possible D gene is TRBD1 (6 bases). Trimming shortened V by 5 bases and J by 2 bases, and 15 bases separated the two germline ends. CDR3 length equals 16 residues. Germline-derived CDR1 and CDR2 are LNHDA and SQIVND (reference sequence). This CDR3 is CASSYQGRATNEKLFF. In nucleotides, the CDR3 is TGTGCCAGTAGTTACCAGGGGAGAGCGACTAATGAAAAACTGTTTTTT.

Here the CDR3 reads CASSFGLRQQFF. For the CDR3, the DNA is TGTGCCAGCAGTTTCGGTCTGAGGCAGCAGTTCTTC. This chain uses TRBV6-2 or TRBV6-3 with TRBJ2-1; unclear D gene. The CDR3 has 12 amino acids. Germline values: CDR1 MNHEY, CDR2 SVGEGT. V was clipped by 4 bases and J by 11 bases, with 12 bases between them.

There are a few counts of this clone. The CDR3 DNA is TGTGCCAGCAGTGAAGGGGTCAGGGGGTCAGATACGCAGTATTTT. Its translation is CASSEGVRGSDTQYF. The chain carries TRBV2 and TRBJ2-3; 7 bases fit TRBD1. The germline V gene has CDR1 SNHLY and CDR2 FYNNEI. The CDR3 loop spans 15 amino acids. Losses at the gene ends were 1 base for V and 4 bases for J; bases not matched to a gene: 5.

This sequence joins TRBV6-4 and TRBJ2-2, with D maybe TRBD1 (5 bases). CDR1 MRHNA and CDR2 SNTAGT come from the germline V gene. The CDR3 totals 17 residues. Trimming pared 6 bases from V and 5 bases from J, leaving 22 bases between. This CDR3 is CASSVGVTPDSTGELFF. The CDR3 DNA is TGTGCCAGCAGCGTTGGAGTTACCCCCGACAGTACCGGGGAGCTGTTTTTT.

V is TRBV2 and J is TRBJ2-2; 8 bases fit TRBD2. Trimming at V came to 4 bases and at J to 6 bases, leaving 4 bases not matched to a gene. The length of the CDR3 is 14 residues. Germline V lookup: CDR1 SNHLY, CDR2 FYNNEI. Here the CDR3 reads CASSAHGGAGELFF. As DNA, the CDR3 is TGTGCCAGCAGTGCACACGGGGGGGCCGGGGAGCTGTTTTTT.

The rearrangement joins TRBV18 to TRBJ2-7, with D perhaps being TRBD1 or TRBD2 (5 bases each). Trimming stripped 5 bases from V and 1 base from J, with 9 bases between. The CDR3 sequence is 13 residues long. Germline CDR1 reads KGHSH; CDR2 reads LQKENI. The DNA of the CDR3 is TGTGCCAGCTCAGTGGGACCTTCCTACGAGCAGTACGTC. This encodes CASSVGPSYEQYV.

The V call is TRBV4-1, the J call TRBJ1-5, with unresolved D. This CDR3 has 15 amino acids. V lost 1 base and J lost 7, with 14 bases in between. The germline CDR1 and CDR2 sequences are MGHRA and YSYEKL. Written as DNA, the CDR3 is TGCGCCAGCAGCCAAGGGGGAGGGAATTACCAGCCCCAGCATTTT. This codes for CASSQGGGNYQPQHF.

J is TRBJ1-1 and V is TRBV7-3; no definite D call. In germline, CDR1 is SGHTA, CDR2 FQGTGA. The CDR3 length is 14 residues. Trimming removed 5 bases at V and 1 base at J, with 11 bases between. CDR3 sequence: CASSPQVGNTEAFF. CDR3 nucleotides: TGTGCCAGCAGCCCGCAGGTCGGGAACACTGAAGCTTTCTTT.

The rearrangement uses TRBV9 and TRBJ2-2; D ambiguous. Trimming stripped 0 bases from V and 5 bases from J, with 2 bases between. The CDR3 contains 12 residues. CDR1 SGDLS and CDR2 YYNGEE come from the germline V gene. CDR3 in amino acids: CASSVGTGELFF. The CDR3, as DNA: TGTGCCAGCAGCGTAGGGACCGGGGAGCTGTTTTTT. Full variable domain (rest looked up from reference TRBV9 and TRBJ2-2): DSGVTQTPKHLITATGQRVTLRCSPRSGDLSVYWYQQSLDQGLQFLIQYYNGEERAKGNILERFSAQQFPDLHSELNLSSLELGDSALYFCASSVGTGELFFGEGSRLTVL.

The chain couples TRBV5-5 to TRBJ2-2; tentatively, D is TRBD1 (5 bases). Trimming removed 2 bases from V and 7 bases from J, with 18 bases in between. Per germline, CDR1 SGHKS and CDR2 YYEKEE (reference sequence). The CDR3 runs 16 residues. CDR3 region: CASSFSLVGANGELFF. CDR3 DNA: TGTGCCAGCAGCTTCTCTCTAGTAGGGGCGAACGGGGAGCTGTTTTTT.

The chain recombines TRBV5-1 with TRBJ2-3; D may match TRBD1 or TRBD2 (5 bases each). V lost 2 bases and J 5 bases, leaving 12 bases between the germline ends. The CDR3 totals 14 residues. Germline CDR1 reads SGHRS; CDR2 reads YFSETQ. The DNA of the CDR3 is TGCGCCAGCAGCTTTGACGGGGCGGTAGATACGCAGTATTTT. This codes for CASSFDGAVDTQYF.

The rearrangement uses TRBV2 and TRBJ2-2; 7 bases are a match to TRBD1. The CDR3 runs to 16 residues. V shed 4 bases and J 0 bases; nucleotides not matched to a gene: 5. The germline V gene encodes CDR1 SNHLY and CDR2 FYNNEI. Written as DNA, the CDR3 is TGTGCCAGCAGTGTAAACAGGGGAACGAACACCGGGGAGCTGTTTTTT. As protein: CASSVNRGTNTGELFF.

The rearrangement joins TRBV18 to TRBJ2-5, with TRBD1 matching 7 bases. The germline V gene encodes CDR1 KGHSH and CDR2 LQKENI. The CDR3 consists of 14 residues. V dropped 3 bases and J dropped 4; count of bases not matched to a gene: 5. CDR3 DNA sequence: TGTGCCAGCTCACCGACAGGGACGGGAGAGACCCAGTACTTC. Translation: CASSPTGTGETQYF.

Only one count was recorded for this clone. The chain joins TRBV27 to TRBJ1-2, with 8 bases lining up with TRBD1. This CDR3 has 14 amino acids. CDR1 MNHEY and CDR2 SMNVEV come from the germline V gene (reference sequence). Losses at the gene ends were 5 bases for V and 6 bases for J; bases not matched to a gene: 8. CDR3 sequence reads: CASSGADRDHGYTF. CDR3 sequence (DNA): TGTGCCAGCAGTGGGGCGGACAGGGACCATGGCTACACCTTC.

V and J are TRBV12-3 or TRBV12-4 and TRBJ1-1; a possible D gene is TRBD1 (6 bases). Trimming pared 2 bases from V and 11 bases from J, leaving 15 bases between. This CDR3 has 13 residues. CDR3 coding DNA: TGTGCCAGCAGTTTATCCCATGGTCAGGGGGCTTTCTTT. Translation: CASSLSHGQGAFF.

V usage is TRBV28 and J usage is TRBJ1-2, with a tentative D call TRBD1 (5 bases). Germline V gives CDR1 MDHEN, CDR2 SYDVKM. This CDR3 is built from 15 residues. Deletions cut 8 bases from V and 4 bases from J, with 20 bases between. The CDR3 DNA sequence: TGTGCCAGCGGGGGGACGGTTGGGTCCCCCTATGGCTACACCTTC. Translation gives CASGGTVGSPYGYTF.

This chain links TRBV24-1 with TRBJ2-5; 10 positions agree with TRBD1. This CDR3 comprises 18 residues. The germline V gene encodes CDR1 KGHDR and CDR2 SFDVKD. J lost 5 bases, V lost 0 bases, and 11 bases had no gene match. As DNA, the CDR3 is TGTGCCACCAGTGATTTGCAAATCGGGACAGGGGAATTGGAGACCCAGTACTTC. This codes for CATSDLQIGTGELETQYF.

V usage is TRBV30 and J usage is TRBJ1-5; a possible D gene is TRBD1 (5 bases). Germline CDR1 GTSNPN, CDR2 SVGIG (reference sequence). The V and J ends lost 0 bases and 6 bases respectively, with 15 bases between them. The CDR3 consists of 15 residues. The CDR3 region is CAWSVRAGSRQPQHF. CDR3 in DNA: TGTGCCTGGAGTGTACGGGCAGGGTCGCGTCAGCCCCAGCATTTT.

This chain links TRBV25-1 with TRBJ1-1; no clear D. Germline lookup yields CDR1 MGHDK and CDR2 SYGVNS. The CDR3 loop spans 13 amino acids. Trimming took 3 bases from V and 0 from J, leaving 5 bases between them. The CDR3 protein is CASSDPLNTEAFF. The CDR3 coding sequence is TGTGCCAGCAGTGATCCGTTGAACACTGAAGCTTTCTTT.

This chain links TRBV6-2 or TRBV6-3 with TRBJ2-7; perhaps TRBD2 as D (6 bases). CDR3 length: 14 residues. The V gene lost 6 bases and the J gene lost 4 bases, with 16 bases spanning the gap. Germline V gene data show CDR1 as MNHEY and CDR2 as SVGEGT. CDR3 bases: TGTGCCAGCAGCCTATTGGGACTTACTTACGAGCAGTACGTC. This encodes CASSLLGLTYEQYV.

This clone was recorded a few times. V usage is TRBV2 and J usage is TRBJ1-2; D is unresolved. Germline CDR1 is SNHLY and CDR2 is FYNNEI. The CDR3 extends over 15 amino acids. V was clipped by 7 bases and J by 4 bases, with 19 bases between them. CDR3 DNA sequence: TGTGCCAGCACCGAAACCGACGGGTTTAGCTATGGCTACACCTTC. It specifies CASTETDGFSYGYTF.

The J gene is TRBJ1-1, the V gene TRBV7-2; 7 bases line up with TRBD1. J gave up 1 base and V 5 bases, and 10 bases lay outside the gene matches. This CDR3 is 16 amino acids long. The germline gives CDR1 SGHTA, CDR2 FQGNSA. The CDR3 protein is CASSATGTRRNTEAFF. CDR3 sequence (DNA): TGTGCCAGCAGCGCGACAGGGACAAGACGGAACACTGAAGCTTTCTTT.

The chain joins TRBV10-3 to TRBJ1-5, with 7 bases aligning to TRBD1. With 11 bases clipped from V and 1 base from J, the junction kept 14 bases outside the gene matches. Germline CDR1 is ENHRY and CDR2 is SYGVKD. The CDR3 has 16 amino acids. The CDR3 sequence: CAAGNRGIRSNQPQHF. The CDR3 region has the DNA TGTGCCGCGGGGAACAGGGGAATCAGGAGCAATCAGCCCCAGCATTTT.